A selection of T cell receptor beta chains follows, all from one sample in a study of blood T cell repertoires in COVID-19. Method: immunoSEQ multiplex PCR; TCRdb's copy keeps in-frame clones and lacks some. Of 79,000 or so clones listed, about 90% are singletons. Input material: peripheral blood. The receptor source for this set is a human donor in a cohort sampled during active COVID-19. The CDR3 runs from the conserved cysteine through the conserved F or W. The D gene is left open where the match is weak. Part of the rows lack a size; the others show once, few, many or a class for expanded clones.

d_call j_call v_call clone_size cdr3_aa cdr3_nt
- TRBJ2-1 TRBV7-9 - CASSQVNRAWQFF TGTGCCAGCAGCCAAGTGAATAGAGCGTGGCAGTTCTTC
TRBD2 TRBJ2-1 TRBV10-1 once CASSPGGGRNNEQFF TGCGCCAGCAGTCCGGGGGGAGGAAGGAACAATGAGCAGTTCTTC
TRBD2 TRBJ2-1 TRBV7-9 - CASSPSGRGNEQFF TGTGCCAGCAGCCCGAGCGGGAGAGGGAATGAGCAGTTCTTC
TRBD2 TRBJ2-1 TRBV3-1/TRBV3-2 - CASSQEGGRAYNEQFF TGTGCCAGCAGCCAAGAAGGCGGGAGGGCCTACAATGAGCAGTTCTTC
TRBD1 TRBJ1-6 TRBV4-1 - CASSRQPDRTLNSPLHF TGCGCCAGCAGCCGACAACCGGACAGGACCTTAAATTCACCCCTCCACTTT
- TRBJ2-7 TRBV10-2 - CASSEGLAAQYF TGCGCCAGCAGTGAGGGACTCGCGGCGCAGTACTTC
- TRBJ1-5 TRBV6-1 - CASTDDASSLYSNQPQHF TGTGCCAGCACTGACGATGCTTCTTCACTTTATAGCAATCAGCCCCAGCATTTT
TRBD2 TRBJ2-1 TRBV4-1 - CASSQEGTSGNEQFF TGCGCCAGCAGCCAAGAGGGGACTAGCGGCAATGAGCAGTTCTTC
- TRBJ2-1 TRBV28 - CASSFPVHNEQFF TGTGCCAGCAGTTTCCCCGTCCACAATGAGCAGTTCTTC
- TRBJ2-5 TRBV29-1 - CSVGPQETQYF TGCAGCGTTGGGCCCCAGGAGACCCAGTACTTC
TRBD2 TRBJ2-1 TRBV5-6 - CASSFNRGRGRVNEQFF TGTGCCAGCAGCTTCAACAGGGGACGCGGGAGGGTAAATGAGCAGTTCTTC
- TRBJ2-1 TRBV7-3 - CASKIAGASVEQFF TGTGCCAGCAAGATCGCGGGCGCTTCGGTTGAGCAGTTCTTC
- TRBJ1-2 TRBV6-1 - CASSEATAVGAYGYTF TGTGCCAGCAGTGAAGCGACGGCAGTGGGGGCCTATGGCTACACCTTC
- TRBJ2-7 TRBV27 - CASSWTKGPYEQYF TGTGCCAGCTCCTGGACCAAGGGGCCCTACGAGCAGTACTTC
TRBD1 TRBJ2-5 TRBV12-3/TRBV12-4 - CASTQGVAETQYF TGTGCCAGCACCCAGGGGGTAGCGGAGACCCAGTACTTC